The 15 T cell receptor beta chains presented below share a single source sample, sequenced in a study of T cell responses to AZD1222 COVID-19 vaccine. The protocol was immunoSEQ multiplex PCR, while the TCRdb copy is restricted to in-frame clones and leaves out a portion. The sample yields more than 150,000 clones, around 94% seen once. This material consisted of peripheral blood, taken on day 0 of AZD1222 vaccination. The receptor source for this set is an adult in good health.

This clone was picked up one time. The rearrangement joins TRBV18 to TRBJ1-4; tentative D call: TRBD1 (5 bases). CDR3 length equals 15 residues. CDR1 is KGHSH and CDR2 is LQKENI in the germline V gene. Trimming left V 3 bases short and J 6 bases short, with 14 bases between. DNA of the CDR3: TGTGCCAGCTCACCCCCAGGGACGGATGATGAAAAACTGTTTTTT. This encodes CASSPPGTDDEKLFF.

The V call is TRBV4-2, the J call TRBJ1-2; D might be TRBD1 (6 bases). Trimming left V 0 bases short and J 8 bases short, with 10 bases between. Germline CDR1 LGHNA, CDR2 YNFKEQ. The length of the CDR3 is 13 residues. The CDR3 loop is CASSQEVDRGYTF. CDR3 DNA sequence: TGTGCCAGCAGCCAAGAGGTGGACAGAGGCTACACCTTC.

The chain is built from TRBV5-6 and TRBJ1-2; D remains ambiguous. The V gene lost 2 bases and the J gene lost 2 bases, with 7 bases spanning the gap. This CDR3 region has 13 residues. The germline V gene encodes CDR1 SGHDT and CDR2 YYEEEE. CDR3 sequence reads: CASSLVGNYGYTF. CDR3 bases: TGTGCCAGCAGCTTAGTGGGGAACTATGGCTACACCTTC.

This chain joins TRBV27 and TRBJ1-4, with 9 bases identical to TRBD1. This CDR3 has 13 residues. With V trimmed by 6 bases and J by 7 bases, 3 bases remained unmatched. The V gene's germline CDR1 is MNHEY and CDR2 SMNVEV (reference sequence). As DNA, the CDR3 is TGTGCCAGCAGACAGGGGGCCGCTGAAAAACTGTTTTTT. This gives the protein CASRQGAAEKLFF.

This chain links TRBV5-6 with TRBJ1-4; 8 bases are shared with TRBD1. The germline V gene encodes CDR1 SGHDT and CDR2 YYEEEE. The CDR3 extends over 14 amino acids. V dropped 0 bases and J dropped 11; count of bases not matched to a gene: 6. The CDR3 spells CASSLGQGAMKLFF. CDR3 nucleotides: TGTGCCAGCAGCTTGGGGCAGGGGGCGATGAAACTGTTTTTT.

CDR3: CASSPTEGTEAFF. The CDR3 bases are TGTGCCAGCTCACCTACCGAGGGAACTGAAGCTTTCTTT. The J gene is TRBJ1-1, the V gene TRBV18; unclear D gene. With 3 bases removed from V and 5 bases from J, the gap between germline ends came to 10 bases. CDR1 and CDR2 (germline): KGHSH, LQKENI. The CDR3 has 13 residues.

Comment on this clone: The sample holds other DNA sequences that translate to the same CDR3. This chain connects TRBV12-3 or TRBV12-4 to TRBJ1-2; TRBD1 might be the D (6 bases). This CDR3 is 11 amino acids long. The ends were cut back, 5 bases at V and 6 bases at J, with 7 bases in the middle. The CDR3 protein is CASSPGDGYTF. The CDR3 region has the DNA TGTGCCAGCAGTCCAGGGGATGGCTACACCTTC.

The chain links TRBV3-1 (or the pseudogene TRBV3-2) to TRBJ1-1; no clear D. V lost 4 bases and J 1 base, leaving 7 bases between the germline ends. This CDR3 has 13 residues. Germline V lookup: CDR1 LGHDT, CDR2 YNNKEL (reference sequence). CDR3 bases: TGTGCCAGCAGCCCGACTGAGAACACTGAAGCTTTCTTT. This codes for CASSPTENTEAFF.

DNA for the CDR3: TGTGCCAGCAGTGACTCGGGAGGTACTGGGGCCAACGTCCTGACTTTC. Translating gives CASSDSGGTGANVLTF. The J gene is TRBJ2-6, the V gene TRBV6-4; a weak D match, TRBD2 (6 bases). The CDR3 extends over 16 amino acids. V was clipped by 0 bases and J by 2 bases, with 8 bases between them. Germline CDR1 MRHNA, CDR2 SNTAGT.

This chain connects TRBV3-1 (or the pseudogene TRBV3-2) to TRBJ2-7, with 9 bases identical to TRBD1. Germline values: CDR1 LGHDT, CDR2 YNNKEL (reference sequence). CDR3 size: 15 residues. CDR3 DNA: TGTGCCAGCAGCCAGGACGGACCCGGGACAGGGCGCTGGGGTGTC. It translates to CASSQDGPGTGRWGV.

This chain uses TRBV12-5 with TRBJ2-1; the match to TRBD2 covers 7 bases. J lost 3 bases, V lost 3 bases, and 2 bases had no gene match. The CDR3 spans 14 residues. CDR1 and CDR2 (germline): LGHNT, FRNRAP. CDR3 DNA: TGTGCTAGTGGTTTAGCGGGATACTACAATGAGCAGTTCTTC. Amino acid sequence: CASGLAGYYNEQFF.

The CDR3 DNA sequence: TGTGCCAGCAGCTTTAGCTACTCCTACGAGCAGTACTTC. Encoded protein: CASSFSYSYEQYF. V usage is TRBV11-2 and J usage is TRBJ2-7; no firm D call. Per germline, CDR1 SGHAT and CDR2 FQNNGV. The CDR3 has 13 amino acids. V lost 3 bases to trimming and J lost 0 bases, with 6 bases between them.

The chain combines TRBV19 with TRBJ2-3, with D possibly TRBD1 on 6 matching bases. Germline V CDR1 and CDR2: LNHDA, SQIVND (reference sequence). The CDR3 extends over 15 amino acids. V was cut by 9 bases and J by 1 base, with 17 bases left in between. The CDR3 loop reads CASRDYRVGTDTQYF. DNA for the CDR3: TGTGCCAGCCGCGATTACAGGGTAGGCACAGATACGCAGTATTTT.

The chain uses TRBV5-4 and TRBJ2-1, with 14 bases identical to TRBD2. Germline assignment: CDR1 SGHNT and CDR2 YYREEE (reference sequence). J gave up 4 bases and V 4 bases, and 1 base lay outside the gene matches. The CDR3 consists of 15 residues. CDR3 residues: CASSRLAGGYNEQFF. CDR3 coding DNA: TGTGCCAGCAGCCGACTAGCGGGGGGGTACAATGAGCAGTTCTTC. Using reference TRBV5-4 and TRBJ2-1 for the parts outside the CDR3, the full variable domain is ETGVTQSPTHLIKTRGQQVTLRCSSQSGHNTVSWYQQALGQGPQFIFQYYREEENGRGNFPPRFSGLQFPNYSSELNVNALELDDSALYLCASSRLAGGYNEQFFGPGTRLTVL.

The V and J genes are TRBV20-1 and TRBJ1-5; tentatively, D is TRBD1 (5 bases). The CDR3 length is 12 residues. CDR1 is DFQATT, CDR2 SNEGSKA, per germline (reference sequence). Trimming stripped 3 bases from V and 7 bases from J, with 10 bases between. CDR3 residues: CSASRGNQPQHF. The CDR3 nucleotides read TGCAGTGCTAGTCGGGGGAACCAGCCCCAGCATTTT.